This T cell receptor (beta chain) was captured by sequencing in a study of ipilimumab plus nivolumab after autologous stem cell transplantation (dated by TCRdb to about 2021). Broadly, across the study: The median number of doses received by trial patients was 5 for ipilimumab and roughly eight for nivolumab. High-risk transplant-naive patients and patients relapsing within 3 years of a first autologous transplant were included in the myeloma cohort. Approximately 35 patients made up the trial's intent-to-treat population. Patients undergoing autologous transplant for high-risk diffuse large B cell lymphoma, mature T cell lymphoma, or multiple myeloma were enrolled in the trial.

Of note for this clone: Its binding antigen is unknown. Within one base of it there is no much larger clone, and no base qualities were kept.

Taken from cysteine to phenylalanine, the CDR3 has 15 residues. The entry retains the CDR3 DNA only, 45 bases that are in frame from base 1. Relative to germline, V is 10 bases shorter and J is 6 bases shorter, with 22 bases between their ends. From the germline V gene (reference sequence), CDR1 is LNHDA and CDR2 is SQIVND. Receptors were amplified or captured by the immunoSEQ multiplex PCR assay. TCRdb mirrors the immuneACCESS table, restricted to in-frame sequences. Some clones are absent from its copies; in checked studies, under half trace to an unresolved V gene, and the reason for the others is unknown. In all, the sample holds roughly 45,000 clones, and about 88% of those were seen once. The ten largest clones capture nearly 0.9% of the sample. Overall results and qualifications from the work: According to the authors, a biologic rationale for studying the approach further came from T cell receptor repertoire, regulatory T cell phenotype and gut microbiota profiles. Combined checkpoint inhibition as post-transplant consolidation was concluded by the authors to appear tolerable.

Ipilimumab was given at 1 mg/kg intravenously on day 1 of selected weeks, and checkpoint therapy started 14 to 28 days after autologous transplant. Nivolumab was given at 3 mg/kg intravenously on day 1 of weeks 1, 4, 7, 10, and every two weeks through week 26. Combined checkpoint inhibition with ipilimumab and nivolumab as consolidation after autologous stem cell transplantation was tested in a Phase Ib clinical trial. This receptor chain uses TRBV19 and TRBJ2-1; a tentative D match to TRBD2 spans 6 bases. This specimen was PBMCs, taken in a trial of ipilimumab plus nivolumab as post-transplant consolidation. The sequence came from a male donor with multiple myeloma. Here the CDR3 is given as CATSPGESRSNEQFF. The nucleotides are TGTGCCACTTCTCCGGGGGAGTCGAGGTCCAATGAGCAGTTCTTC.